This TCR beta chain is from a study of control samples from healthy donors and cancer patients. Some clones are missing from TCRdb's copy, which holds only in-frame ones; the method was immunoSEQ multiplex PCR. There are about 110,000 clones in the sample; 70% to 85% occur only once, and approximately 6.7% lies in the top ten. This CDR3 region has 16 residues. Trimming cost V 4 bases and J 1 base, with 16 bases left between them. The germline gives CDR1 SGDLS, CDR2 YYNGEE. The genes are TRBV9 and TRBJ2-3, with a possible D match to TRBD1 (6 bases). The sequence was collected from a young man in good health. Sequencing input: blood. CDR3 DNA sequence: TGTGCCAGCAGCTCCCCGAGGGGGTTCCGCACAGATACGCAGTATTTT. The encoded protein is CASSSPRGFRTDTQYF.